These 29 T cell receptor beta chains came from one sample sequenced in a study of Graves' ophthalmopathy and Graves' hyperthyroidism. The sequenced template was RNA, covering the TCR beta CDR3 region. First-round RT-PCR used HTBI primers; second-round multiplex PCR followed. Each CDR3 protein is one row after TCRdb ran MiXCR on the multiplex PCR reads. The sample yields 200,000 to 250,000 distinct CDR3 sequences, about 22% seen once. Sequencing was carried out using peripheral blood. The receptors stem from a woman between 45 and 65 years old with Graves' ophthalmopathy.

The genes are TRBV2 and TRBJ1-2; D gene uncertain. V was trimmed by 1 base and J by 1 base, leaving 7 bases between them. The CDR3 is 14 residues long. The germline gives CDR1 SNHLY, CDR2 FYNNEI. The chain's CDR3 is CASSEGRINYGYTF. DNA of the CDR3: TGTGCCAGCAGTGAAGGACGGATTAACTATGGCTACACCTTC. The variable domain in full, with the rest retrieved from reference TRBV2 and TRBJ1-2, is EPEVTQTPSHQVTQMGQEVILRCVPISNHLYFYWYRQILGQKVEFLVSFYNNEISEKSEIFDDQFSVERPDGSNFTLKIRSTKLEDSAMYFCASSEGRINYGYTFGSGTRLTVV.

Many counts were recorded for this clonotype. V is TRBV4-2 and J is TRBJ2-7; 11 bases are a match to TRBD2. Losses at the gene ends were 0 bases for V and 3 bases for J; bases not matched to a gene: 4. The CDR3 consists of 16 residues. CDR1 LGHNA and CDR2 YNFKEQ come from the germline V gene. The CDR3 sequence is CASSQDPTSGSYEQYF. CDR3 in DNA: TGTGCCAGCAGCCAAGATCCAACTAGCGGGAGCTACGAGCAGTACTTC.

This clonotype was recorded many times. This CDR3 reads CASSLDRGRFYEQYF. CDR3 DNA sequence: TGTGCCAGCAGCCTGGACAGGGGAAGGTTCTACGAGCAGTACTTC. This chain connects TRBV2 to TRBJ2-7; 9 bases match TRBD1. There are 15 residues in the CDR3. V gave up 6 bases and J gave up 3 bases; unmatched junction bases: 9. The V gene's germline CDR1 is SNHLY and CDR2 FYNNEI.

This clonotype was counted once. The chain carries TRBV12-3 or TRBV12-4 and TRBJ2-5; D is undetermined. The V end lost 4 bases, the J end lost 5 bases, and 14 bases lay between the germline ends. The CDR3 is 14 residues long. The CDR3 DNA reads as TGTGCCAGCAGTTCTCCTCCTGGTCGGGAGACCCAGTACTTC. Amino acids: CASSSPPGRETQYF.

In its sample, this clonotype was seen many times. Given a much more abundant clone one base away, this may be a read error. The chain combines TRBV28 with TRBJ1-2; 7 nucleotides line up with TRBD1. Unmatched junction bases numbered 4, after V lost 4 bases and J lost 2 bases. There are 14 residues in the CDR3. Germline CDR1 MDHEN, CDR2 SYDVKM. The CDR3 spells CASSSGGQNYGYTF. CDR3 coding DNA: TGTGCCAGCAGTTCGGGGGGACAGAACTATGGCTACACCTTC.

This clonotype was counted ten times or more. CDR3 in amino acids: CATSITGYGYTF. CDR3 DNA sequence: TGTGCCACCAGTATTACGGGCTATGGCTACACCTTC. J is TRBJ1-2 and V is TRBV24-1; no clear D. Germline assignment: CDR1 KGHDR and CDR2 SFDVKD. The CDR3 length is 12 residues. Between the trimmed V and J ends, which lost 6 bases and 4 bases, there was a span of 8 bases.

This clonotype was counted ten times or more. The rearrangement joins TRBV6-4 to TRBJ1-1; 7 bases agree with TRBD1. Looked up from germline, CDR1 is MRHNA and CDR2 is SNTAGT. The junction had 3 bases not matched to a gene; V was cut back by 6 bases and J by 2 bases. The CDR3 runs to 13 residues. This CDR3 reads CASRAGGNTEAFF. CDR3 nucleotides: TGTGCCAGCAGAGCAGGGGGTAACACTGAAGCTTTCTTT.

This clonotype showed up many times. CDR3 amino acids: CASSQPRPGGTYEQYF. CDR3 nucleotides: TGCGCCAGCAGCCAACCCAGGCCAGGGGGGACCTACGAGCAGTACTTC. The chain couples TRBV4-1 to TRBJ2-7; tentatively, D is TRBD1 (7 bases). Germline CDR1 is MGHRA and CDR2 is YSYEKL. The V gene lost 2 bases and the J gene lost 2 bases, with 16 bases spanning the gap. The CDR3 runs to 16 residues.

This clonotype came up a few times. The CDR3 region has the DNA TGTGCCAGCAGCATTAGCAGCGGACAGAACTCTGGAAACACCATATATTTT. Protein: CASSISSGQNSGNTIYF. The chain uses TRBV7-2 and TRBJ1-3; possible D gene TRBD1, 6 bases. CDR3 size: 17 residues. CDR1 SGHTA and CDR2 FQGNSA come from the germline V gene. Deletions cut 5 bases from V and 0 bases from J, with 17 bases between.

This clonotype was seen many times. DNA of the CDR3: TGTGCCAGCAGTTTACCGACTGGGACAGTATCTGAAGCTTTCTTT. The encoded protein is CASSLPTGTVSEAFF. The V call is TRBV12-3 or TRBV12-4, the J call TRBJ1-1, with TRBD1 matching over 7 bases. V trimming: 2 bases; J trimming: 6 bases; junction bases outside the gene matches: 9. CDR3 size: 15 residues.

This clonotype showed up many times. The rearrangement uses TRBV30 and TRBJ1-5, with 7 bases matching TRBD1. The CDR3 runs 13 residues. Germline V CDR1 and CDR2: GTSNPN, SVGIG (reference sequence). The junction had 4 bases not matched to a gene; V was cut back by 1 base and J by 7 bases. The CDR3 protein is CAWSAGGGQPQHF. The CDR3 DNA is TGTGCCTGGAGTGCAGGGGGGGGCCAGCCCCAGCATTTT.

This clonotype was detected ten times or more. CDR3: CASSRDRLNTEAFF. The CDR3 nucleotides read TGTGCCAGCAGTCGGGACAGACTGAACACTGAAGCTTTCTTT. The genes are TRBV12-3 or TRBV12-4 and TRBJ1-1; 7 bases align to TRBD1. The junction had 3 bases not matched to a gene; V was cut back by 5 bases and J by 0 bases. There are 14 residues in the CDR3.

A remark on this clonotype: No conserved phenylalanine or tryptophan ends this CDR3, so it is likely a read error. J is TRBJ1-1 and V is TRBV6-5; TRBD1 is a possible D gene (5 bases). The CDR3 is 15 amino acids. V was shortened by 4 bases and J by 5 bases, with 17 bases between the two germline ends. CDR1 and CDR2 from the germline V gene are MNHEY and SVGAGI. The CDR3 DNA sequence: TGTGCCAGCAGTTCACCCAGGGATGGTTGGACTGAAGCTTTCCTT. Translated, it gives CASSSPRDGWTEAFL.

This clonotype was recorded at least ten times. J is TRBJ2-7 and V is TRBV30; D gene unclear. This CDR3 contains 11 residues. V was shortened by 1 base and J by 4 bases, with 5 bases between the two germline ends. Germline V gives CDR1 GTSNPN, CDR2 SVGIG (reference sequence). The CDR3: CAWSALYEQYF. CDR3 DNA: TGTGCCTGGAGTGCGCTATACGAGCAGTACTTC.

This clonotype has a handful of counts. V and J are TRBV18 and TRBJ1-1; the D gene is possibly TRBD1 (6 bases). Between the trimmed V and J ends, which lost 0 bases and 7 bases, there was a span of 15 bases. Germline lookup yields CDR1 KGHSH and CDR2 LQKENI. The CDR3 covers 15 residues. The CDR3 bases are TGTGCCAGCTCACCACCGAGGCCCGGGGGCGGTGAAGCTTTCTTT. This encodes CASSPPRPGGGEAFF.

This clonotype was observed at least ten times. The rearrangement uses TRBV2 and TRBJ1-5, with a tentative D call TRBD1 (6 bases). Germline V lookup: CDR1 SNHLY, CDR2 FYNNEI. The CDR3 totals 14 residues. The CDR3 nucleotides are TGTGCTCCGGGCGGGGGGCGCGGCAATCAGCCCCAGCATTTT. Its protein product is CAPGGGRGNQPQHF.

The gene calls are TRBV19 and TRBJ1-5; 9 bases are shared with TRBD1. The CDR3 sequence is 14 residues long. Trimming took 7 bases from V and 6 from J; bases not matched to a gene: 7. CDR1 is LNHDA, CDR2 SQIVND, per germline (reference sequence). The CDR3 protein is CASIRTGEGQPQHF. The CDR3 DNA is TGTGCCAGTATCCGGACAGGGGAAGGTCAGCCCCAGCATTTT.

This clonotype was counted ten times or more. The chain employs TRBV27 and TRBJ2-3, with 11 bases that match TRBD2. CDR1 MNHEY and CDR2 SMNVEV come from the germline V gene (reference sequence). Trimming took 4 bases from V and 3 from J; bases not matched to a gene: 6. The CDR3 runs to 16 residues. CDR3 coding DNA: TGTGCCAGCAGTTCCACACTAGCGGGAGAAACAGATACGCAGTATTTT. Encoded protein: CASSSTLAGETDTQYF.

V gene TRBV7-2 combines with J gene TRBJ2-2, with D possibly matching TRBD1 (6 bases). V was cut by 5 bases and J by 5 bases, with 12 bases left in between. CDR1 is SGHTA, CDR2 FQGNSA, per germline. The CDR3 consists of 14 residues. CDR3: CASSPGTSTGELFF. The DNA for the CDR3 is TGTGCCAGCAGCCCAGGGACATCTACCGGGGAGCTGTTTTTT.

This clonotype was counted only a few times. The chain is built from TRBV5-1 and TRBJ1-2, with no clear D. Trimming took 4 bases from V and 8 from J, leaving 12 bases between them. CDR1 is SGHRS and CDR2 is YFSETQ in the germline V gene. The CDR3 runs to 12 residues. CDR3: CASSPHHEGYTF. The CDR3 DNA sequence: TGCGCCAGCAGCCCCCATCATGAAGGCTACACCTTC.

This clonotype was observed many times. The chain combines TRBV29-1 with TRBJ2-2; possible D gene TRBD1, 6 bases. The CDR3 is made up of 15 amino acids. Germline V gene sequence: CDR1 SQVTM, CDR2 ANQGSEA. V was pared by 5 bases and J by 0 bases, with 13 bases between. CDR3 DNA: TGCAGCGTTAAGGGACACCGATCGAACACCGGGGAGCTGTTTTTT. Its translation is CSVKGHRSNTGELFF.

Ten or more counts support this clonotype. The V gene is TRBV7-8, the J gene TRBJ1-5; no firm D call. Germline V CDR1 and CDR2: SGHVS, FQNEAQ. The V end was cut by 0 bases, the J end by 4 bases, with 7 bases between. CDR3 length: 14 residues. The CDR3 DNA sequence: TGTGCCAGCAGCTTAGCCTTAGGTAATCAGCCCCAGCATTTT. It encodes CASSLALGNQPQHF.

In its sample, this clonotype was seen many times. The chain recombines TRBV2 with TRBJ1-2; D ambiguous. Trimming took off 3 bases at V and 4 bases at J, with 6 bases between the two ends. The CDR3 sequence is 12 residues long. Looked up from germline, CDR1 is SNHLY and CDR2 is FYNNEI. Written as DNA, the CDR3 is TGTGCCAGCAGTGAGGCCAGCTATGGCTACACCTTC. It yields the protein CASSEASYGYTF.

This rearrangement joins TRBV28 to TRBJ1-1; D not certain. CDR1 is MDHEN, CDR2 SYDVKM, per germline. Trimming took 6 bases from V and 1 from J, leaving 15 bases between them. The CDR3 runs to 15 residues. The CDR3: CASSPLWAGNTEAFF. The DNA of the CDR3 is TGTGCCAGCAGCCCCCTTTGGGCAGGGAACACTGAAGCTTTCTTT. Complete variable domain (other parts from reference TRBV28 and TRBJ1-1): DVKVTQSSRYLVKRTGEKVFLECVQDMDHENMFWYRQDPGLGLRLIYFSYDVKMKEKGDIPEGYSVSREKKERFSLILESASTNQTSMYLCASSPLWAGNTEAFFGQGTRLTVV.

This clonotype occurred many times. J is TRBJ2-7 and V is TRBV7-8; D remains unclear. V was pared by 3 bases and J by 0 bases, with 18 bases between. CDR1 is SGHVS, CDR2 FQNEAQ, per germline. This CDR3 has 17 residues. CDR3 amino acids: CASSFESRVFSSYEQYF. CDR3 nucleotide sequence: TGTGCCAGCAGCTTCGAATCGAGAGTGTTCAGCTCCTACGAGCAGTACTTC.

This clonotype was counted a single time. This chain uses TRBV20-1 with TRBJ2-5; 14 nucleotides align to TRBD2. CDR1 and CDR2 (germline): DFQATT, SNEGSKA (reference sequence). The V and J ends lost 5 bases and 4 bases, in that order; junction bases with no gene match: 6. This CDR3 region has 15 residues. The DNA for the CDR3 is TGCAGTGCTCCTGGGACTAGCGGGAGAAGAGAGACCCAGTACTTC. Protein: CSAPGTSGRRETQYF.

The genes are TRBV18 and TRBJ2-2; 8 bases agree with TRBD1. With V trimmed by 4 bases and J by 4 bases, 2 bases remained unmatched. Germline CDR1 and CDR2: KGHSH and LQKENI. This CDR3 region has 14 residues. The CDR3 reads CASSRDRRTGELFF. CDR3 DNA sequence: TGTGCCAGCTCACGGGACAGGCGCACCGGGGAGCTGTTTTTT.

This clonotype was found many times. This chain uses TRBV20-1 with TRBJ2-5, with unresolved D. Trimming shortened V by 8 bases and J by 1 base, and 11 bases separated the two germline ends. This CDR3 is built from 12 residues. Germline CDR1 and CDR2: DFQATT and SNEGSKA (reference sequence). CDR3 loop: CSLPDAQETQYF. The CDR3 DNA reads TGCAGTTTACCCGACGCCCAAGAGACCCAGTACTTC.

The sample holds many counts of this clonotype. The genes are TRBV6-1 and TRBJ2-7; 11 bases match TRBD2. The CDR3 is 20 amino acids. Per the germline V gene, CDR1 is MNHNS and CDR2 is SASEGT. V lost 3 bases, J lost 1 base, and 17 bases stayed unmatched. DNA for the CDR3: TGTGCCAGCAGTGAGGCTTTGACCTGGGTTCGGACTAGCGGGTCCTACGAGCAGTACTTC. Residues: CASSEALTWVRTSGSYEQYF.